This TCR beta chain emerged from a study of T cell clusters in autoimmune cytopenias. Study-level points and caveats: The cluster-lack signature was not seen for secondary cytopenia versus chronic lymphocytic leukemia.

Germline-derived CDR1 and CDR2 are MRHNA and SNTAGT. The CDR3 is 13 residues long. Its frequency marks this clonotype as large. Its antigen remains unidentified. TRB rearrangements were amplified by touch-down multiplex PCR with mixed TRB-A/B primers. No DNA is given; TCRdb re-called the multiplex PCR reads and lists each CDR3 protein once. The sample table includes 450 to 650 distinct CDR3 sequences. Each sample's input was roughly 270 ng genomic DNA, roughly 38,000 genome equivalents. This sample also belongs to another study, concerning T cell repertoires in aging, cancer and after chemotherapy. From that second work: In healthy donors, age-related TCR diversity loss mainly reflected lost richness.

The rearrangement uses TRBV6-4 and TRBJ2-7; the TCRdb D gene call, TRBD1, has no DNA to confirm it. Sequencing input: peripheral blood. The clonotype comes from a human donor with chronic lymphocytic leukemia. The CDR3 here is CASSPGQGQIQYF.